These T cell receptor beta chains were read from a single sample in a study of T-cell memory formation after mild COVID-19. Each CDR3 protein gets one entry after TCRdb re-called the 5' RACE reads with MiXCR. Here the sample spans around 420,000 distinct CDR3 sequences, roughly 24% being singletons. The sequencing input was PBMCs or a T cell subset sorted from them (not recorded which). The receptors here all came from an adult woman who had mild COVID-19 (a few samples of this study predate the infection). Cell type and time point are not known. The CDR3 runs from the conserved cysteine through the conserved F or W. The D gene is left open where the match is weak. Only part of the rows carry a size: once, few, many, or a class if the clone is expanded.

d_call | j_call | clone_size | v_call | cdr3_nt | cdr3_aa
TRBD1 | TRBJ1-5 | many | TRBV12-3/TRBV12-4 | TGTGCCAGCAGTCTCGGGACAGCCAATCAGCCCCAGCATTTT | CASSLGTANQPQHF
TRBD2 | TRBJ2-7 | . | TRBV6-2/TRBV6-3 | TGTGCCAGCGGAGCTTCGGGACTAGCGGGAGAGCAGTACTTC | CASGASGLAGEQYF
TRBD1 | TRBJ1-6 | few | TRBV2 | TGTGCCAGCAGCCGGAGACAGGGAGATAATTCACCCCTCCACTTT | CASSRRQGDNSPLHF
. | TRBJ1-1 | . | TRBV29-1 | TGCAGCGCCGAACGAGGGGGCACTGAAGCTTTCTTT | CSAERGGTEAFF
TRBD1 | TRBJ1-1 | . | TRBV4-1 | TGCGCCAGCAGCCAAGCGGGACAGGGGTACACTGAAGCTTTCTTT | CASSQAGQGYTEAFF
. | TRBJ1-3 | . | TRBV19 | TGTGCCAGTAGTATTTTACAAGGGAGCGGAAACACCATATATTTT | CASSILQGSGNTIYF
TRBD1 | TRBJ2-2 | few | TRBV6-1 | TGTGCCAGCAGGGAAGACAGGGGCTCGGGGGAGCTGTTTTTT | CASREDRGSGELFF
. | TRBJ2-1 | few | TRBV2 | TGTGCCAGCAGTGGGGGAAAATTATTCGTGGAGCAGTTCTTC | CASSGGKLFVEQFF
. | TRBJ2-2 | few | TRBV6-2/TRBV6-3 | TGTGCCAGCGCACCCCGGCTCAGGACCGGGGAGCTGTTTTTT | CASAPRLRTGELFF
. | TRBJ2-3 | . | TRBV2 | TGTGCCAGCGGCAGGACAGGCACAGATACGCAGTATTTT | CASGRTGTDTQYF
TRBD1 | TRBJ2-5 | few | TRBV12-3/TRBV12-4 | TGTGCCAGCAGTTACCTTCAGGGGGCGTACGAGACCCAGTACTTC | CASSYLQGAYETQYF
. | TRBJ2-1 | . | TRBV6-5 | TGTGCCAGCAGTTACACGGATGGGGGAACTGGGCTGAGGCAGTTCTTC | CASSYTDGGTGLRQFF
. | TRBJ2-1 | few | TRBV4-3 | TGCGCCAGCAGCCAAGATAGGTATCTAGACGGCGAGCAGTTCTTC | CASSQDRYLDGEQFF
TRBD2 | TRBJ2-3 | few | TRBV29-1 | TGCAGCGTTGAAGTATCAGTCTCCTTTAGCGGGAGAGAGATATATACGCAGTATTTT | CSVEVSVSFSGREIYTQYF
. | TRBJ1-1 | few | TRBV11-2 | TGTGCCAGCAGCCCTCAGGGCGAAGAAGCTTTCTTT | CASSPQGEEAFF
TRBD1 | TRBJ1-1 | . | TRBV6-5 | TGTGCCAGCAGTTACAGGGGGCAGTGGACTGAAGCTTTCTTT | CASSYRGQWTEAFF
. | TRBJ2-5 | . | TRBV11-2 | TGTGCCAGCAGCTTAGGAGCCTGGGAGACCCAGTACTTC | CASSLGAWETQYF
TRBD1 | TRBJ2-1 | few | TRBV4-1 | TGCGCCAGCAGCCAAGAACGGACAGGCTCCTACAATGAGCAGTTCTTC | CASSQERTGSYNEQFF
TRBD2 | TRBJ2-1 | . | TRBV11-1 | TGTGCCAGCAGCTTAGTAGGGCGGGAGCTGAACAATGAGCAGTTCTTC | CASSLVGRELNNEQFF
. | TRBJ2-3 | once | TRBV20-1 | TGCAGTGCCTCGCGCGATTCCCCAGATACGCAGTATTTT | CSASRDSPDTQYF
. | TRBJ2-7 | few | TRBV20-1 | TGCAGTACCCGAGACCAGTCCTACGAGCAGTACTTC | CSTRDQSYEQYF
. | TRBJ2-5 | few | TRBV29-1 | TGCAGCGTTGTATCAGGTCCCGAAGAGACCCAGTACTTC | CSVVSGPEETQYF
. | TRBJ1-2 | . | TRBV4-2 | TGTGCCAGCAGCCAAGAAAGGGGGTTATTAACGGGCTACACCTTC | CASSQERGLLTGYTF
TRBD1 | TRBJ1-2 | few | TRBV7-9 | TGTGCCAGCAGCTTAGCGGGACAGGGTGGCTACACCTTC | CASSLAGQGGYTF
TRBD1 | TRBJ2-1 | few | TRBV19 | TGTGCCAGTTCGTCGACAGGGGGCTGGAATGAGCAGTTCTTC | CASSSTGGWNEQFF
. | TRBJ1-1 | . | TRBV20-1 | TGCAGTGCTAGACCCGTCACAAGTCCTATTCAGAACACTGAAGCTTTCTTT | CSARPVTSPIQNTEAFF